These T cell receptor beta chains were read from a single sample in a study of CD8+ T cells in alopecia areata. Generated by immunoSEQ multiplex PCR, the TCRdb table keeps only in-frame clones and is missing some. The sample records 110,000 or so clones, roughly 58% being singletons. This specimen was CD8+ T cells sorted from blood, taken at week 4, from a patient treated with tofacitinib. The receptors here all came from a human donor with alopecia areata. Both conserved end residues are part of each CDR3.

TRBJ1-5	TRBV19	CASSIPADSNQPQHF
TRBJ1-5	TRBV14	CASSLYEGQPQHF
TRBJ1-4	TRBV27	CASSIGRFALEKLFF
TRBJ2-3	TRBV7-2	CASSLGGPDTQYF
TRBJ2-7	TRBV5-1	CASSLELSSTYEQYF
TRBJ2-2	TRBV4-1	CASSRGQDTGELFF
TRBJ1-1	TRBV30	CAANSNTEAFF
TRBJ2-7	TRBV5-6	CASSLLAGLEQYF
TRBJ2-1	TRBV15	CATEGQGVNNEQFF
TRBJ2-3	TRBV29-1	CSALLWGGDTQYF
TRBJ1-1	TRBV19	CASSIMVGSNTEAFF
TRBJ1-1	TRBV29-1	CSVEPGRGEAFF
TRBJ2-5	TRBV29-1	CSVDAATSGGALPQETQYF
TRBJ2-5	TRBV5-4	CASSLRDGQETQYF
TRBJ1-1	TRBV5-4	CASSPQVANTEAFF
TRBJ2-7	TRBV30	CAWTAFSYEQYF
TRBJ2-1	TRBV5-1	CASSPQGFNEQFF
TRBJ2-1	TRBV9	CASSASGIPYNEQFF
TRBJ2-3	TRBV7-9	CASPGVASTDTQYF
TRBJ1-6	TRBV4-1	CASSQVPLELSPLHF
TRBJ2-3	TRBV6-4	CASSDVDVTSTDTQYF
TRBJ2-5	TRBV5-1	CASSLDQETQYF
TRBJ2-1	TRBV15	CATSRGSGRNEQFF
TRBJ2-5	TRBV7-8	CASSLVEGALEETQYF
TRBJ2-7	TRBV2	CASSDDSSYEQYF
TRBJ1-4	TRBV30	CAWRSTGNEKLFF
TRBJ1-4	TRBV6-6	CASSYSRGAREKLFF
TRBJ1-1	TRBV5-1	CASSPQSGTGGAEAFF
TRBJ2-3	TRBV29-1	CSVEGLDRGHVATDTQYF
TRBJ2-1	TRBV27	CASSFESSYNEQFF
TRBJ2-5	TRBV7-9	CASAKRQGTQETQYF
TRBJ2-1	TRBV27	CASSLGGGFNEQFF
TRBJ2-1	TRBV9	CASSVEWGSTYNEQFF
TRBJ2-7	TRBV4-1	CASSQEGRRTYEQYF
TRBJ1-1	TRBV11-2	CASSSGQGAGTEAFF
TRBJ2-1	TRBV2	CASSETGGDEQFF
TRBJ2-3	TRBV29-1	CSVVRDYDTQYF
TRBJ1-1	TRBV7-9	CASSLGQGNTEAFF
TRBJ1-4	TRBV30	CAWTRGVGEKLFF
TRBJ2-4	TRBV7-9	CASSLGWGGDIPKNIQYF
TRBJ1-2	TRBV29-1	CSVEGGTGDGYTF
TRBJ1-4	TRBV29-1	CSADDGEKLFF
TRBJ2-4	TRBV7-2	CASSSSLGQLNLNF
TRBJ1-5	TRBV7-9	CASSLEDRNQPQHF
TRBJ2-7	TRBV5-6	CASSAGQNYEQYF
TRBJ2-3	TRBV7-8	CASRVEGTDTQYF
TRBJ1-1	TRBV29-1	CSVGVNTEAFF
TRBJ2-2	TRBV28	CASRRRAGTDGPNTGELFF
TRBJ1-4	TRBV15	CATSRLGTEVGLFF
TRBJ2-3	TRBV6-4	CASSEQRGGTDTQYF
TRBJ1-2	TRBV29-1	CSVGPLGNYGYTF
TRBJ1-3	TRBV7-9	CASSFQAGNTIYF
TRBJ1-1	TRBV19	CASSPSGITEAFF